Shown below are 14 T cell receptor beta chains from a single sample sequenced in a study of T cell responses to AZD1222 COVID-19 vaccine. Using immunoSEQ multiplex PCR, the repertoire was profiled, and TCRdb retains in-frame clones only, with some absent. The sample lists roughly 170,000 clones; approximately 94% were seen once. This specimen consisted of peripheral blood, obtained 28 days after the second AZD1222 dose. The receptors originated from an adult who received the AZD1222 COVID-19 vaccine.

The V and J genes are TRBV18 and TRBJ2-7; 12 nucleotides align to TRBD1. V lost 3 bases, J lost 0 bases, and 6 bases stayed unmatched. The CDR3 runs to 17 residues. Germline-derived CDR1 and CDR2 are KGHSH and LQKENI. The CDR3 is CASSPVGTGGFSYEQYF. DNA of the CDR3: TGTGCCAGCTCACCGGTGGGGACAGGGGGCTTCTCCTACGAGCAGTACTTC.

The rearrangement links TRBV7-3 to TRBJ2-3; 11 nucleotides match TRBD2. Germline V gene lookup returns CDR1 SGHTA and CDR2 FQGTGA. The CDR3 spans 17 residues. Germline trimming cut 5 bases from V and 2 bases from J; bases unmatched to any gene: 9. CDR3 in amino acids: CASSLLRLAGPTDTQYF. CDR3 nucleotides: TGTGCCAGCAGCCTCCTGAGACTAGCGGGGCCCACAGATACGCAGTATTTT.

V gene TRBV11-1 combines with J gene TRBJ2-1; D is ambiguous. Trimming stripped 5 bases from V and 1 base from J, with 12 bases between. Germline V CDR1 and CDR2: SGHAT, FQDESV (reference sequence). The CDR3 covers 15 residues. The CDR3 region has the DNA TGTGCCAGCAGCACCGCCGCTCTTTCCTACAATGAGCAGTTCTTC. Translated: CASSTAALSYNEQFF.

This chain connects TRBV6-6 to TRBJ1-2; D is ambiguous. Trimming took off 4 bases at V and 4 bases at J, with 7 bases between the two ends. Germline V gene sequence: CDR1 MNHNY, CDR2 SVGAGI (reference sequence). There are 12 residues in the CDR3. As DNA, the CDR3 is TGTGCCAGCAGTTTCCCCATCTATGGCTACACCTTC. Encoded protein: CASSFPIYGYTF.

This clone was recorded a few times. V usage is TRBV7-2 and J usage is TRBJ1-4, with D uncertain. Germline assignment: CDR1 SGHTA and CDR2 FQGNSA. Trimming cost V 5 bases and J 7 bases, with 17 bases left between them. This CDR3 has 15 residues. The CDR3 DNA sequence: TGTGCCAGCAGCAAAGACCGGGGTTTCGTTGAAAAACTGTTTTTT. It encodes CASSKDRGFVEKLFF. Filled out from reference TRBV7-2 and TRBJ1-4, the complete variable domain reads GAGVSQSPSNKVTEKGKDVELRCDPISGHTALYWYRQSLGQGLEFLIYFQGNSAPDKSGLPSDRFSAERTGGSVSTLTIQRTQQEDSAVYLCASSKDRGFVEKLFFGSGTQLSVL.

The CDR3 sequence: CAISGTSGRDEQYF. The DNA for the CDR3 is TGTGCCATCAGTGGAACTAGCGGGCGGGACGAGCAGTACTTC. This sequence joins TRBV10-3 and TRBJ2-5; 9 bases line up with TRBD2. The closer fit of TRBJ2-7 to the DNA end suggests the J call may be wrong. Germline CDR1 reads ENHRY; CDR2 reads SYGVKD. The CDR3 loop spans 14 amino acids.

V is TRBV5-1 and J is TRBJ1-2; D is possibly TRBD1 (5 bases). Trimming took off 1 base at V and 9 bases at J, with 19 bases between the two ends. This CDR3 contains 15 residues. Germline V gene lookup returns CDR1 SGHRS and CDR2 YFSETQ. The CDR3 spells CASSLKQATPDSYTF. The DNA of the CDR3 is TGCGCCAGCAGCTTGAAACAGGCTACCCCCGATAGCTACACCTTC.

The chain joins TRBV11-2 to TRBJ2-5, with TRBD1 identical over 7 bases. The CDR3 contains 14 residues. After removal of 5 bases from V and 5 bases from J, the junction contained 8 bases not matched to a gene. Germline CDR1 SGHAT, CDR2 FQNNGV. CDR3 sequence reads: CASSARQGTETQYF. For the CDR3, the DNA is TGTGCCAGCAGCGCCAGACAGGGAACGGAGACCCAGTACTTC.

With respect to this clone: Within the sample, other DNA sequences also encode this same CDR3. The rearrangement joins TRBV18 to TRBJ1-3; TRBD1 might be the D (6 bases). V lost 6 bases and J 0 bases, leaving 12 bases between the germline ends. The CDR3 runs 15 residues. Germline CDR1 reads KGHSH; CDR2 reads LQKENI. This CDR3 reads CASSPNRDSGNTIYF. CDR3 coding DNA: TGTGCCAGCTCGCCAAACAGGGACTCTGGAAACACCATATATTTT.

The chain employs TRBV7-2 and TRBJ2-7; tentatively, D is TRBD1 (6 bases). This CDR3 has 15 residues. Per the germline V gene, CDR1 is SGHTA and CDR2 is FQGNSA. Trimming left V 3 bases short and J 2 bases short, with 14 bases between. The CDR3 loop is CASSLMAGATYEQYF. The CDR3 DNA reads as TGTGCCAGCAGCTTGATGGCAGGGGCAACCTACGAGCAGTACTTC.

The chain joins TRBV25-1 to TRBJ2-5, with D perhaps matching TRBD2 (6 bases). V lost 2 bases to trimming and J lost 4 bases, with 8 bases between them. The CDR3 is made up of 13 amino acids. CDR1 and CDR2 (germline): MGHDK, SYGVNS. CDR3 sequence: CASSETSRETQYF. CDR3 nucleotide sequence: TGTGCCAGCAGTGAAACTAGCCGAGAGACCCAGTACTTC. Complete variable domain (other parts from reference TRBV25-1 and TRBJ2-5): EADIYQTPRYLVIGTGKKITLECSQTMGHDKMYWYQQDPGMELHLIHYSYGVNSTEKGDLSSESTVSRIRTEHFPLTLESARPSHTSQYLCASSETSRETQYFGPGTRLLVL.

The chain uses TRBV5-1 and TRBJ2-5; 8 bases agree with TRBD2. The CDR3 is 15 residues long. Trimming at V came to 2 bases and at J to 3 bases, leaving 6 bases not matched to a gene. Germline assignment: CDR1 SGHRS and CDR2 YFSETQ. The CDR3 DNA is TGCGCCAGCAGCTTAAGCGGGAGCCGGGAAGAGACCCAGTACTTC. Translating it yields CASSLSGSREETQYF.

The rearrangement uses TRBV27 and TRBJ2-3; 8 bases line up with TRBD2. Germline trimming cut 1 base from V and 4 bases from J; bases unmatched to any gene: 4. The length of the CDR3 is 15 residues. Germline CDR1 MNHEY, CDR2 SMNVEV (reference sequence). The CDR3 sequence: CASSLFRGGADTQYF. The CDR3 coding sequence is TGTGCCAGCAGTTTATTCCGGGGGGGGGCAGATACGCAGTATTTT.

V usage is TRBV5-4 and J usage is TRBJ2-2; D not resolved. V shed 0 bases and J shed 6 bases, with 3 bases lying between them. Per the germline V gene, CDR1 is SGHNT and CDR2 is YYREEE (reference sequence). The CDR3 consists of 12 residues. CDR3 DNA sequence: TGTGCCAGCAGCTTGGGTGCCGGGGAGCTGTTTTTT. Translation: CASSLGAGELFF.